The present entry profiles one TCR beta chain with its context. The sample originates from a study of blood T cell repertoires in COVID-19. Study context: Researchers got acute and convalescent COVID-19 samples from the United States, Italy and Spain.

In the original workflow: Scientists estimated how many nucleated cells there were by amplifying reference gene primers. Assay: immunoSEQ multiplex PCR; the TCRdb copy retains only in-frame clones and omits some. The DNA was the basis for D and trimming; V, J and clone size are from that table. The sample comprises just under 90,000 clones, 70% to 90% of which are singletons, and approximately 2.9% rests with the top ten. The CDR3 is 14 amino acids. Trimming took off 2 bases at V and 5 bases at J, with 11 bases between the two ends. Germline V CDR1 and CDR2: SGHRS, YFSETQ. The V gene is TRBV5-1, the J gene TRBJ1-5, with D maybe TRBD1 (5 bases). Material for sequencing was peripheral blood. The clonotype comes from a woman older than 75 with acute or convalescent COVID-19. CDR3 residues: CASSFGGADQPQHF. The CDR3 DNA reads TGCGCCAGCAGCTTTGGCGGGGCCGATCAGCCCCAGCATTTT.